This TCR beta chain was recovered during a study of shared clonotypes between healthy human individuals. Sequencing used immunoSEQ multiplex PCR; TCRdb keeps in-frame clones, though not all of them. The table has approximately 1.5 million clones, around 98% seen once; the top ten hold roughly 0.4%. Looked up from germline, CDR1 is LNHDA and CDR2 is SQIVND (reference sequence). V trimming: 3 bases; J trimming: 4 bases; junction bases outside the gene matches: 4. The length of the CDR3 is 15 residues. The sequenced material came from naive CD4+ T cells sorted from blood. The sample's subset: CD45RA+ positively selected. V gene TRBV19 combines with J gene TRBJ1-2; 11 bases line up with TRBD1. This receptor was identified in a man between 25 and 39 years old in good health. CDR3 loop: CASSIPGTGGYGYTF. CDR3 nucleotide sequence: TGTGCCAGTAGTATCCCCGGGACAGGGGGCTATGGCTACACCTTC. Combining the CDR3 with reference TRBV19 and TRBJ1-2 gives the whole variable domain DGGITQSPKYLFRKEGQNVTLSCEQNLNHDAMYWYRQDPGQGLRLIYYSQIVNDFQKGDIAEGYSVSREKKESFPLTVTSAQKNPTAFYLCASSIPGTGGYGYTFGSGTRLTVV.